The 27 T cell receptor beta chains listed next were all sequenced from one sample in a study of T-cell reconstitution after alpha-beta-depleted transplantation in children. The TCRbeta library was prepared with unique molecular identifiers. TCRdb called the PCR reads again in MiXCR, with one record for every CDR3 protein. This sample has roughly 200,000 distinct CDR3 sequences, with 13% to 15% found just once. This specimen consisted of PBMCs from the stem cell graft donor, obtained from the stem cell graft. The source of these receptors is a human donor who donated a stem cell graft to a child with acute lymphoblastic leukemia.

This clonotype was seen a few times. The rearrangement joins TRBV11-2 to TRBJ1-2, with TRBD1 matching 8 bases. In germline, CDR1 is SGHAT, CDR2 FQNNGV. This CDR3 region has 16 residues. V shed 4 bases and J 8 bases; nucleotides not matched to a gene: 15. The CDR3 is CASSSIMRTGKIGYTF. The CDR3 bases are TGTGCCAGCAGCTCGATCATGAGGACAGGGAAAATAGGCTACACCTTC.

This sequence joins TRBV5-1 and TRBJ1-1, with D uncertain. CDR3 size: 14 residues. The germline gives CDR1 SGHRS, CDR2 YFSETQ. Trimming stripped 4 bases from V and 2 bases from J, with 12 bases between. The CDR3 loop reads CASSPDRGNTEAFF. The CDR3 nucleotides read TGCGCCAGCAGCCCGGATAGAGGTAACACTGAAGCTTTCTTT.

This clonotype has a count of ten or more. The chain combines TRBV20-1 with TRBJ1-2; TRBD1 aligns across 9 bases. The J segment lost 0 bases and the V segment lost 5 bases, leaving 10 bases of the junction unmatched. The CDR3 length is 16 residues. Germline assignment: CDR1 DFQATT and CDR2 SNEGSKA (reference sequence). CDR3 DNA sequence: TGCAGTGCTGTCCGGACAGGGGCATCTACTAACTATGGCTACACCTTC. Translating gives CSAVRTGASTNYGYTF.

This clonotype was recorded many times. The chain combines TRBV27 with TRBJ2-7; perhaps TRBD2 as D (6 bases). Trimming stripped 4 bases from V and 0 bases from J, with 10 bases between. The CDR3 is 14 amino acids. Germline V lookup: CDR1 MNHEY, CDR2 SMNVEV (reference sequence). The CDR3, as DNA: TGTGCCAGCAGTTCGCCCGGGGGCTCCTACGAGCAGTACTTC. Its protein is CASSSPGGSYEQYF.

This clonotype was picked up many times. The chain recombines TRBV5-1 with TRBJ2-1; D is undetermined. Per germline, CDR1 SGHRS and CDR2 YFSETQ. CDR3 length: 14 residues. Trimming removed 1 base at V and 2 bases at J, with 7 bases between. The CDR3 is CASSLRAPYNEQFF. The DNA for the CDR3 is TGCGCCAGCAGCTTGAGGGCCCCCTACAATGAGCAGTTCTTC.

This chain uses TRBV2 with TRBJ1-1; D is uncertain. The CDR3 is made up of 14 amino acids. V was shortened by 5 bases and J by 0 bases, with 10 bases between the two germline ends. CDR1 and CDR2 (germline): SNHLY, FYNNEI. The CDR3 loop reads CASSKAELNTEAFF. The CDR3 DNA reads TGTGCCAGCAGTAAGGCAGAACTGAACACTGAAGCTTTCTTT. The variable domain in full, completed from reference TRBV2 and TRBJ1-1, reads EPEVTQTPSHQVTQMGQEVILRCVPISNHLYFYWYRQILGQKVEFLVSFYNNEISEKSEIFDDQFSVERPDGSNFTLKIRSTKLEDSAMYFCASSKAELNTEAFFGQGTRLTVV.

This clonotype was counted ten times or more. The rearrangement links TRBV20-1 to TRBJ2-3, with D tentatively TRBD2 (5 bases). Germline V gives CDR1 DFQATT, CDR2 SNEGSKA (reference sequence). The V gene lost 3 bases and the J gene lost 2 bases, with 12 bases spanning the gap. The CDR3 runs to 14 residues. The CDR3 region is CSASGGLYTDTQYF. The CDR3 DNA reads as TGCAGTGCTAGTGGCGGACTTTACACAGATACGCAGTATTTT.

This clonotype was counted many times. V gene TRBV20-1 combines with J gene TRBJ2-1; the D is unclear. Trimming removed 1 base at V and 2 bases at J, with 12 bases between. Germline CDR1 and CDR2: DFQATT and SNEGSKA (reference sequence). CDR3 length: 15 residues. The CDR3 region is CSARGRSQTYNEQFF. The CDR3, as DNA: TGCAGTGCTAGAGGTCGGAGCCAAACCTACAATGAGCAGTTCTTC.

For the CDR3, the DNA is TGTGCCAGCAGGAGGCGCAGCGAAGAGACCCAGTACTTC. Amino acid sequence: CASRRRSEETQYF. This chain links TRBV11-1 with TRBJ2-5; D is uncertain. CDR1 SGHAT and CDR2 FQDESV come from the germline V gene (reference sequence). The V end lost 6 bases, the J end lost 3 bases, and 11 bases lay between the germline ends. CDR3 length: 13 amino acids.

This clonotype has a count of ten or more. The V call is TRBV7-6, the J call TRBJ2-7; 9 nucleotides line up with TRBD1. Looked up from germline, CDR1 is SGHVS and CDR2 is FNYEAQ. The CDR3 spans 16 residues. Unmatched junction bases numbered 6, after V lost 1 base and J lost 2 bases. The chain's CDR3 is CASSLGHRDRAYEQYF. The CDR3, as DNA: TGTGCCAGCAGCTTAGGGCACCGGGACAGGGCCTACGAGCAGTACTTC.

This clonotype was observed many times. The chain recombines TRBV7-2 with TRBJ2-1; D perhaps matches TRBD2 (6 bases). Germline CDR1 SGHTA, CDR2 FQGNSA. Deletions cut 4 bases from V and 8 bases from J, with 21 bases between. This CDR3 region has 16 residues. CDR3 DNA: TGTGCCAGCAGCTCAACACACCGGGAGTTAATCTATGAGCAGTTCTTC. Its protein is CASSSTHRELIYEQFF.

To note about this clonotype: A much bigger clone sits one base away, suggesting this may be a read error. The V gene is TRBV21-1, the J gene TRBJ1-2; TRBD1 reflects the table's D call only, with no check against the DNA. TRBV21-1 has pseudogene status. The length of the CDR3 is 16 residues. Here the CDR3 reads CASSAGRDTTNYGYTF. CDR3 nucleotides: TGTGCCAGCAGCGCAGGACGGGACACCACTAACTATGGCTACACCTTC.

This clonotype was seen repeatedly, ten times or more. This rearrangement joins TRBV5-1 to TRBJ1-1; 7 positions match TRBD1. Germline loops: CDR1 SGHRS, CDR2 YFSETQ. This CDR3 spans 15 amino acids. Losses at the gene ends were 2 bases for V and 1 base for J; bases not matched to a gene: 5. The CDR3 reads CASSLRQGWNTEAFF. The DNA of the CDR3 is TGCGCCAGCAGCTTACGACAGGGATGGAACACTGAAGCTTTCTTT.

This clonotype was counted ten times or more. The chain carries TRBV5-1 and TRBJ2-1; 9 bases match TRBD2. Germline trimming cut 3 bases from V and 5 bases from J; bases unmatched to any gene: 18. This CDR3 region has 19 residues. The germline V gene encodes CDR1 SGHRS and CDR2 YFSETQ. The CDR3 reads CASSYSGIAGESRHNEQFF. The CDR3 nucleotides read TGCGCCAGCAGCTACTCCGGGATAGCGGGAGAAAGTCGCCACAATGAGCAGTTCTTC.

The chain employs TRBV20-1 and TRBJ1-4; TRBD1 matches at 9 bases. There are 18 residues in the CDR3. From germline, CDR1 is DFQATT and CDR2 SNEGSKA (reference sequence). After removal of 5 bases from V and 0 bases from J, the junction contained 13 bases not matched to a gene. The CDR3 DNA reads TGCAGTGCTGGACCCGGGACAGGGCTTTGGGCAACTAATGAAAAACTGTTTTTT. This gives the protein CSAGPGTGLWATNEKLFF.

This clonotype was counted ten times or more. J is TRBJ1-5 and V is TRBV20-1; D perhaps matches TRBD1 (5 bases). The germline gives CDR1 DFQATT, CDR2 SNEGSKA (reference sequence). The CDR3 length is 14 residues. V lost 5 bases and J lost 4, with 15 bases in between. The CDR3 sequence: CSASRPGSNQPQHF. As DNA, the CDR3 is TGCAGTGCTTCCAGACCAGGGTCTAATCAGCCCCAGCATTTT.

This clonotype has a count of ten or more. This rearrangement joins TRBV2 to TRBJ2-7; D uncertain. V dropped 7 bases and J dropped 6 bases, with 13 bases sitting between them. The CDR3 spans 12 residues. Germline loops: CDR1 SNHLY, CDR2 FYNNEI. The CDR3 nucleotides read TGTGCCAGCAACTCCGAAGGCGGCGAGCAGTACTTC. It codes for CASNSEGGEQYF.

In this sample, this clonotype turned up many times. The chain is built from TRBV5-1 and TRBJ2-7; 8 positions agree with TRBD1. This CDR3 is 16 amino acids long. Trimming at V came to 4 bases and at J to 1 base, leaving 10 bases not matched to a gene. The germline gives CDR1 SGHRS, CDR2 YFSETQ. The CDR3 nucleotides read TGCGCCAGCAGCCTTGGGGGGACAGGCTCATCCTACGAGCAGTACTTC. Translating it yields CASSLGGTGSSYEQYF.

As concerns this clonotype: At one of its ends the junction is not consistent with the germline gene, which may arise from a read error. In DNA, the CDR3 is TGTGCCAGCACTTTGGACAGGGTGTGGGACTTC. Translated: CASTLDRVWDF. The rearrangement joins TRBV6-5 to TRBJ2-4, with 8 bases fitting TRBD1. CDR1 is MNHEY and CDR2 is SVGAGI in the germline V gene. The CDR3 is made up of 11 amino acids.

The rearrangement joins TRBV7-9 to TRBJ2-7; TRBD2 agrees at 11 bases. CDR1 is SEHNR and CDR2 is FQNEAQ in the germline V gene (reference sequence). This CDR3 has 13 amino acids. V trimming: 3 bases; J trimming: 6 bases; junction bases outside the gene matches: 1. This CDR3 reads CASSLGTSGEQYF. CDR3 nucleotides: TGTGCCAGCAGCTTGGGGACTAGCGGCGAGCAGTACTTC.

This clonotype has ten or more counts. The chain uses TRBV29-1 and TRBJ2-5; TRBD2 agrees at 10 bases. Per the germline V gene, CDR1 is SQVTM and CDR2 is ANQGSEA. The CDR3 is 14 residues long. J lost 2 bases, V lost 7 bases, and 7 bases had no gene match. The CDR3 DNA follows: TGCAGCGGATCCGAGACTAGCGGGCAAGAGACCCAGTACTTC. Protein product: CSGSETSGQETQYF.

This clonotype was seen many times. The chain has TRBV10-2 and TRBJ2-3; 8 nucleotides agree with TRBD2. Per germline, CDR1 WSHSY and CDR2 SAAADI. The CDR3 runs 15 residues. Germline trimming cut 3 bases from V and 4 bases from J; bases unmatched to any gene: 6. CDR3 in DNA: TGCGCCAGCAGTGATAGGGCGGGAGGCCCAGATACGCAGTATTTT. This gives the protein CASSDRAGGPDTQYF.

V and J are TRBV19 and TRBJ2-1, with TRBD2 matching over 11 bases. This CDR3 has 17 residues. V was clipped by 5 bases and J by 1 base; unmatched bases: 7. The germline V gene has CDR1 LNHDA and CDR2 SQIVND (reference sequence). DNA for the CDR3: TGTGCCAGTAGTCTTCGGACTAGCGGGTTGTCCTACAATGAGCAGTTCTTC. It codes for CASSLRTSGLSYNEQFF. The full variable domain, its missing parts supplied by reference TRBV19 and TRBJ2-1, is DGGITQSPKYLFRKEGQNVTLSCEQNLNHDAMYWYRQDPGQGLRLIYYSQIVNDFQKGDIAEGYSVSREKKESFPLTVTSAQKNPTAFYLCASSLRTSGLSYNEQFFGPGTRLTVL.

The chain has TRBV27 and TRBJ2-3; 14 nucleotides agree with TRBD2. This CDR3 contains 18 residues. CDR1 and CDR2 from the germline V gene are MNHEY and SMNVEV (reference sequence). V was pared by 3 bases and J by 4 bases, with 9 bases of the junction left unmatched. CDR3 DNA sequence: TGTGCCAGCAGTTTCAAAATAAGGACTAGCGGGAGGCCAGATACGCAGTATTTT. This codes for CASSFKIRTSGRPDTQYF.

Many counts were recorded for this clonotype. The chain links TRBV20-1 to TRBJ2-5; 8 positions agree with TRBD1. Per germline, CDR1 DFQATT and CDR2 SNEGSKA (reference sequence). With V trimmed by 0 bases and J by 4 bases, 4 bases remained unmatched. This CDR3 is built from 14 residues. The CDR3 nucleotides read TGCAGTGCTAGAGACCCAGGGGGCGGAGAGACCCAGTACTTC. This encodes CSARDPGGGETQYF.

This clonotype was seen at least ten times. The chain recombines TRBV29-1 with TRBJ1-2; 11 bases are shared with TRBD1. Trimming at V came to 7 bases and at J to 8 bases, leaving 6 bases not matched to a gene. Germline V CDR1 and CDR2: SQVTM, ANQGSEA. This CDR3 comprises 12 residues. The CDR3 is CSARTGGQGYTF. CDR3 DNA: TGCAGCGCAAGGACAGGGGGCCAAGGCTACACCTTC. The entire variable domain, with the rest obtained from reference TRBV29-1 and TRBJ1-2, is as follows: SAVISQKPSRDICQRGTSLTIQCQVDSQVTMMFWYRQQPGQSLTLIATANQGSEATYESGFVIDKFPISRPNLTFSTLTVSNMSPEDSSIYLCSARTGGQGYTFGSGTRLTVV.

In its sample, this clonotype was seen once. A much larger clone differs from this one at a single base, so this may be a read error. This chain connects TRBV7-9 to TRBJ1-1; maybe TRBD1 (5 bases). Germline V gives CDR1 SEHNR, CDR2 FQNEAQ (reference sequence). This CDR3 comprises 15 residues. The CDR3 sequence is CASSSSGSGATDAFF. Written as DNA, the CDR3 is TGTGCCAGCAGCTCATCGGGATCCGGGGCCACTGACGCTTTCTTT.